The T cell receptor beta chain under discussion was sequenced for a study of T cell changes during pregnancy in multiple sclerosis. Method: immunoSEQ multiplex PCR; TCRdb's copy keeps in-frame clones and lacks some. The table records 40,000 to 50,000 clones, under 95% of them present only once. CDR3 length: 15 amino acids. V trimming: 6 bases; J trimming: 5 bases; junction bases outside the gene matches: 12. The V gene's germline CDR1 is SGHRS and CDR2 YFSETQ. The rearrangement joins TRBV5-1 to TRBJ2-7; TRBD1 matches at 9 bases. Sequences were derived from CD4+ T cells from peripheral blood mononuclear cells, sampled in the third trimester of pregnancy. This receptor was obtained from a female donor with multiple sclerosis, enrolled in a pregnancy study. CDR3 protein: CASKESGQGFNEQYF. The CDR3 DNA reads as TGCGCCAGCAAGGAGTCGGGACAGGGTTTCAACGAGCAGTACTTC.